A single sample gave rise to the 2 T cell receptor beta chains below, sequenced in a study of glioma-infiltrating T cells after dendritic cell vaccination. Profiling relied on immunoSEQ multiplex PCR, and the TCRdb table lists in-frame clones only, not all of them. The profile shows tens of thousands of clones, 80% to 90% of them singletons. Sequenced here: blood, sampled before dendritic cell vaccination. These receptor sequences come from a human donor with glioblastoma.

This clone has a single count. The CDR3 DNA sequence: TGTGCCTGGAGCGCCCCCATCGGGACACCCACCCCTGAAGCTTTCTTT. Translated, it gives CAWSAPIGTPTPEAFF. V usage is TRBV30 and J usage is TRBJ1-1; tentative D call: TRBD1 (6 bases). The germline V gene encodes CDR1 GTSNPN and CDR2 SVGIG (reference sequence). The CDR3 extends over 16 amino acids. The germline V and J ends were trimmed by 3 bases and 6 bases, with 23 bases remaining between them.

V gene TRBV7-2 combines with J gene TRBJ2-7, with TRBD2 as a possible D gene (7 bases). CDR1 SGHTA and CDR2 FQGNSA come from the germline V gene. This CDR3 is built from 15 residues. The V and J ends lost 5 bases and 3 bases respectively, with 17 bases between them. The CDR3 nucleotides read TGTGCCAGCAGCCTGGGCGGGGGCGGGCGCTACGAGCAGTACTTC. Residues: CASSLGGGGRYEQYF. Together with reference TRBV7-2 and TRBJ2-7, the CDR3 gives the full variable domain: GAGVSQSPSNKVTEKGKDVELRCDPISGHTALYWYRQSLGQGLEFLIYFQGNSAPDKSGLPSDRFSAERTGGSVSTLTIQRTQQEDSAVYLCASSLGGGGRYEQYFGPGTRLTVT.